The 7 T cell receptor beta chains below were found in one sample sequenced in a study of early T cells in non-severe SARS-CoV-2 infection. One entry per CDR3 protein, called by TCRdb with MiXCR from the 5' RACE reads. The sample has 50,000 to 85,000 distinct CDR3 sequences, approximately 9% seen once. Specimen: whole blood. These receptors came from an adult who was a healthcare worker with PCR-confirmed SARS-CoV-2 infection or an uninfected control (not recorded which).

The chain links TRBV3-1 to TRBJ2-7; D gene unclear. The ends were cut back, 4 bases at V and 3 bases at J, with 13 bases in the middle. Germline V gene lookup returns CDR1 LGHDT and CDR2 YNNKEL (reference sequence). The CDR3 loop spans 14 amino acids. As DNA, the CDR3 is TGTGCCAGCAGCCCTCGAGTGGGTTACTACGAGCAGTACTTC. Protein sequence: CASSPRVGYYEQYF.

This clonotype appeared many times. The rearrangement joins TRBV18 to TRBJ2-7; 10 positions agree with TRBD1. Per the germline V gene, CDR1 is KGHSH and CDR2 is LQKENI. V lost 1 base to trimming and J lost 6 bases; unmatched junction nucleotides: 12. The CDR3 has 17 amino acids. CDR3: CASSPRRPGTGDSEQYF. The DNA of the CDR3 is TGTGCCAGCTCACCACGGAGACCCGGGACAGGGGATAGCGAGCAGTACTTC.

This clonotype was recorded at least ten times. The V and J genes are TRBV6-5 and TRBJ1-2, with unresolved D. CDR3 length: 17 amino acids. The ends were cut back, 4 bases at V and 3 bases at J, with 21 bases in the middle. Germline V gene sequence: CDR1 MNHEY, CDR2 SVGAGI. As DNA, the CDR3 is TGTGCCAGCAGTTCCCACCGGATCTTTTCCTTTGACTATGGCTACACCTTC. Translated: CASSSHRIFSFDYGYTF.

A few counts support this clonotype. The V and J genes are TRBV20-1 and TRBJ2-7; no clear D. The CDR3 has 14 amino acids. V was trimmed by 2 bases and J by 6 bases, leaving 17 bases between them. Germline CDR1 DFQATT, CDR2 SNEGSKA (reference sequence). The CDR3 DNA reads as TGCAGTGCTAGATCTCAGGCTAGATTTTCCGAGCAGTACTTC. This sequence encodes CSARSQARFSEQYF.

There are a few counts of this clonotype. Here the CDR3 reads CASSQGTSGADTQYF. CDR3 DNA: TGTGCCAGCAGCCAAGGTACTAGCGGCGCGGATACGCAGTATTTT. The J gene is TRBJ2-3, the V gene TRBV3-1, with 8 bases matching TRBD2. V lost 1 base, J lost 6 bases, and 6 bases stayed unmatched. Germline CDR1 reads LGHDT; CDR2 reads YNNKEL (reference sequence). This CDR3 is built from 15 residues.

The rearrangement joins TRBV2 to TRBJ2-5; D is ambiguous. The germline V gene has CDR1 SNHLY and CDR2 FYNNEI. The CDR3 length is 14 residues. Deletions cut 1 base from V and 7 bases from J, with 13 bases between. DNA of the CDR3: TGTGCCAGCAGTGAAGGCGGAATCAAAGGGACCCAGTACTTC. This translates into CASSEGGIKGTQYF.

The chain combines TRBV2 with TRBJ2-7, with D perhaps TRBD1 (6 bases). In germline, CDR1 is SNHLY, CDR2 FYNNEI. The CDR3 is made up of 14 amino acids. The ends were cut back, 3 bases at V and 3 bases at J, with 12 bases in the middle. The CDR3 spells CASSDQGTFYEQYF. The CDR3 region has the DNA TGTGCCAGCAGTGACCAGGGGACGTTCTACGAGCAGTACTTC.